This T cell receptor beta chain was observed in a study of T cell repertoires in cytomegalovirus infection. Study overall: Both a matching HLA type and CMV infection were indicated by public TCR beta signatures.

This clonotype was detected a few times. Its target is unknown. CDR3 size: 14 residues. CDR1 and CDR2 from the germline V gene are LNHDA and SQIVND (reference sequence). Trimming stripped 1 base from V and 2 bases from J, with 9 bases between. General observations from the study: CMV carriers having the relevant HLA were flagged by cumulative public TCR beta family frequency. CMV-specific TCR beta clonotypes restricted by HLA-C dominated the ex vivo response.

TCRdb independently ran MiXCR on the reads; one entry per CDR3 protein. The sample lists 100,000 or so distinct CDR3 sequences; less than 25% were seen once. This clonotype was sampled from a human donor in good health (CMV status not recorded). Some clones in this sample may be carry-over from other donors' samples. The chain recombines TRBV19 with TRBJ2-7; D gene ambiguous. The specimen sequenced was CD8+ T cells from PBMCs. The CDR3 coding sequence is TGTGCCAGTAGTATAGTCGCAGGTACCTACGAGCAGTACTTC. Protein sequence: CASSIVAGTYEQYF. Together with reference TRBV19 and TRBJ2-7, the CDR3 gives the full variable domain: DGGITQSPKYLFRKEGQNVTLSCEQNLNHDAMYWYRQDPGQGLRLIYYSQIVNDFQKGDIAEGYSVSREKKESFPLTVTSAQKNPTAFYLCASSIVAGTYEQYFGPGTRLTVT.